A single sample is the source of the 15 T cell receptor beta chains below, sequenced in a study of cytomegalovirus exposure and HLA in healthy donors. PCR was performed using 60 Vbeta and 13 Jbeta primers. Profiled with immunoSEQ multiplex PCR; TCRdb holds only in-frame clones, not every one. The sample shows about 140,000 clones, 76% of them seen only once. The sequencing sample was made of PBMCs. Receptor source: a male donor in good health and CMV-seronegative.

CDR3 in amino acids: CASSSQGPYGYTF. DNA for the CDR3: TGTGCCAGCAGTTCTCAGGGTCCCTATGGCTACACCTTC. The rearrangement uses TRBV28 and TRBJ1-2; tentatively, D is TRBD1 (5 bases). This CDR3 has 13 amino acids. Trimming removed 4 bases at V and 4 bases at J, with 10 bases between. Per germline, CDR1 MDHEN and CDR2 SYDVKM.

This chain links TRBV15 with TRBJ2-6, with 8 bases matching TRBD1. After removal of 6 bases from V and 4 bases from J, the junction contained 11 bases not matched to a gene. CDR3 length equals 17 residues. Germline values: CDR1 LNHNV, CDR2 YYDKDF (reference sequence). CDR3 nucleotides: TGTGCCACCAGGCGGACAGGGCGATCGTGGGGGGCCAACGTCCTGACTTTC. This codes for CATRRTGRSWGANVLTF.

The chain employs TRBV7-3 and TRBJ1-6; D may be TRBD1 (5 bases). This CDR3 contains 16 residues. The V end lost 0 bases, the J end lost 10 bases, and 16 bases lay between the germline ends. Per the germline V gene, CDR1 is SGHTA and CDR2 is FQGTGA. Here the CDR3 DNA reads TGTGCCAGCAGCTTAACGGGGGGAAGTTCTAACTCACCCCTCCACTTT. Translated, it gives CASSLTGGSSNSPLHF.

Regarding this clone: A read error may account for a junction end that differs from germline. The V gene is TRBV5-4, the J gene TRBJ1-4; 10 bases match TRBD1. This CDR3 is built from 17 residues. In germline, CDR1 is SGHNT, CDR2 YYREEE (reference sequence). The CDR3 here is CASSHGTGDGTNEKLFF. CDR3 sequence (DNA): TGCGCCAGCAGCCACGGGACAGGGGATGGCACTAATGAAAAACTGTTTTTT.

This clone was detected once. V and J are TRBV30 and TRBJ2-3, with unresolved D. The CDR3 totals 14 residues. CDR1 and CDR2 from the germline V gene are GTSNPN and SVGIG (reference sequence). Trimming stripped 6 bases from V and 1 base from J, with 14 bases between. The CDR3: CACFFPSGTDTQYF. The CDR3 DNA sequence: TGTGCCTGCTTCTTCCCCTCGGGCACAGATACGCAGTATTTT. The variable domain in full, with the rest retrieved from reference TRBV30 and TRBJ2-3, is SQTIHQWPATLVQPVGSPLSLECTVEGTSNPNLYWYRQAAGRGLQLLFYSVGIGQISSEVPQNLSASRPQDRQFILSSKKLLLSDSGFYLCACFFPSGTDTQYFGPGTRLTVL.

The V gene is TRBV28, the J gene TRBJ2-2, with D hard to call. From germline, CDR1 is MDHEN and CDR2 SYDVKM. The CDR3 sequence is 14 residues long. V dropped 5 bases and J dropped 1 base, with 8 bases sitting between them. CDR3 residues: CASSVGQNTGELFF. The CDR3 DNA is TGTGCCAGCAGTGTGGGCCAGAACACCGGGGAGCTGTTTTTT.

CDR3 sequence: CASSDSLREQYF. The CDR3 DNA sequence: TGTGCCAGCAGTGATTCCCTTCGCGAGCAGTACTTC. The chain uses TRBV2 and TRBJ2-7; D not resolved. V was clipped by 3 bases and J by 6 bases, with 9 bases between them. This CDR3 comprises 12 residues. Germline CDR1 SNHLY, CDR2 FYNNEI.

The V gene is TRBV5-5, the J gene TRBJ1-2; TRBD1 might be the D (6 bases). CDR1 is SGHKS, CDR2 YYEKEE, per germline (reference sequence). V was pared by 3 bases and J by 4 bases, with 16 bases between. CDR3 length: 15 residues. CDR3 loop: CASSWARDTPYGYTF. The CDR3 DNA is TGTGCCAGCAGCTGGGCCAGGGACACCCCCTATGGCTACACCTTC. Combining the CDR3 with reference TRBV5-5 and TRBJ1-2 gives the whole variable domain DAGVTQSPTHLIKTRGQQVTLRCSPISGHKSVSWYQQVLGQGPQFIFQYYEKEERGRGNFPDRFSARQFPNYSSELNVNALLLGDSALYLCASSWARDTPYGYTFGSGTRLTVV.

V and J are TRBV6-5 and TRBJ1-1, with D perhaps TRBD1 (6 bases). V lost 6 bases and J 0 bases, leaving 14 bases between the germline ends. This CDR3 region has 15 residues. Looked up from germline, CDR1 is MNHEY and CDR2 is SVGAGI. The CDR3, as DNA: TGTGCCAGCAGCACAGGGTGGCACATGAACACTGAAGCTTTCTTT. Protein product: CASSTGWHMNTEAFF.

V gene TRBV7-9 combines with J gene TRBJ1-3, with a possible D match to TRBD1 (5 bases). The CDR3 is made up of 15 amino acids. Per germline, CDR1 SEHNR and CDR2 FQNEAQ (reference sequence). V was cut by 5 bases and J by 6 bases, with 17 bases left in between. This CDR3 reads CASSPRTGGVNTIYF. The CDR3 DNA follows: TGTGCCAGCAGCCCGAGGACCGGGGGGGTAAACACCATATATTTT.

This chain links TRBV9 with TRBJ2-5; TRBD2 might be the D (6 bases). The germline V gene has CDR1 SGDLS and CDR2 YYNGEE. The V gene lost 5 bases and the J gene lost 2 bases, with 16 bases spanning the gap. The CDR3 is made up of 15 amino acids. This CDR3 reads CASSPTGTLQETQYF. CDR3 DNA: TGTGCCAGCAGTCCCACCGGGACTCTGCAAGAGACCCAGTACTTC.

The rearrangement uses TRBV5-1 and TRBJ2-5; TRBD2 matches 8 bases. CDR3 length: 14 residues. In germline, CDR1 is SGHRS, CDR2 YFSETQ. Trimming cost V 3 bases and J 6 bases; bases outside gene matches: 7. The CDR3 spells CASSSQERGKTQYF. DNA for the CDR3: TGCGCCAGCAGCTCCCAAGAGCGGGGGAAGACCCAGTACTTC.

This clone was counted once. The CDR3 DNA is TGCAGCGTTCCCTATAGCTCCTACAATGAGCAGTTCTTC. It yields the protein CSVPYSSYNEQFF. The rearrangement uses TRBV29-1 and TRBJ2-1; D not resolved. Deletions cut 5 bases from V and 0 bases from J, with 8 bases between. Germline CDR1 is SQVTM and CDR2 is ANQGSEA. The CDR3 runs to 13 residues.

The CDR3: CASSLMGVEKLFF. In DNA, the CDR3 is TGTGCCAGCAGCCTGATGGGCGTTGAAAAACTGTTTTTT. The genes are TRBV5-4 and TRBJ1-4; D uncertain. V gave up 4 bases and J gave up 7 bases, with 11 bases separating them. The CDR3 runs 13 residues. The germline CDR1 and CDR2 sequences are SGHNT and YYREEE (reference sequence).

The rearrangement links TRBV9 to TRBJ1-2; D not resolved. CDR3 length: 13 amino acids. Germline CDR1 SGDLS, CDR2 YYNGEE. V was trimmed by 0 bases and J by 4 bases, leaving 7 bases between them. CDR3: CASSVASSYGYTF. The CDR3 DNA is TGTGCCAGCAGCGTAGCTAGCAGCTATGGCTACACCTTC.